This T cell receptor (beta chain) was retrieved from a study of blood T cell repertoires in COVID-19. Under the authors' procedure: Using reference gene primer amplification, nucleated cell counts were estimated. Sequenced by immunoSEQ multiplex PCR; TCRdb stores in-frame clones only, minus some. The V and J calls and clone size were taken over from that table, and D and trimming were inferred from the DNA. The data show a few hundred thousand clones, with roughly four fifths seen just once and 15% to 19% held by the top ten. In germline, CDR1 is SGHVS, CDR2 FNYEAQ. V was clipped by 2 bases and J by 15 bases; unmatched bases: 8. The CDR3 has 13 residues. The Seattle site enrolled patients during active infection and followed them longitudinally.

The J gene is TRBJ2-1, the V gene TRBV7-6; 9 bases align to TRBD2. The sequence derives from a person between 65 and 80 years old with COVID-19, enrolled during active disease. The sequencing input was peripheral blood. CDR3: CASSLRPERGAFF. The CDR3 nucleotides are TGTGCCAGCAGCTTAAGGCCCGAGCGGGGGGCGTTCTTC.